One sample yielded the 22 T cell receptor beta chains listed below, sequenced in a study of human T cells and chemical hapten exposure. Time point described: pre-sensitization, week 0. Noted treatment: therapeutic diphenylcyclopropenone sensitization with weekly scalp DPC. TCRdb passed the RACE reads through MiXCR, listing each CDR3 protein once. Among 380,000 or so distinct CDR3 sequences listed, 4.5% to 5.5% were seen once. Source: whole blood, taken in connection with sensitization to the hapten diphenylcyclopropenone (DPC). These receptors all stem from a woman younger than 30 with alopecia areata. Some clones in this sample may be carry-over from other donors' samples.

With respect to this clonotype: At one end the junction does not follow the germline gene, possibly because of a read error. Here the CDR3 reads CASSLLRALDTQCF. CDR3 sequence (DNA): TGCGCCAGCAGCTTGCTCCGGGCGCTAGATACGCAGTGTTTT. This rearrangement joins TRBV5-1 to TRBJ2-3; no firm D call. The length of the CDR3 is 14 residues. Germline V gene data show CDR1 as SGHRS and CDR2 as YFSETQ. The variable domain in full, completed from reference TRBV5-1 and TRBJ2-3, reads KAGVTQTPRYLIKTRGQQVTLSCSPISGHRSVSWYQQTPGQGLQFLFEYFSETQRNKGNFPGRFSGRQFSNSRSEMNVSTLELGDSALYLCASSLLRALDTQCFGPGTRLTVL.

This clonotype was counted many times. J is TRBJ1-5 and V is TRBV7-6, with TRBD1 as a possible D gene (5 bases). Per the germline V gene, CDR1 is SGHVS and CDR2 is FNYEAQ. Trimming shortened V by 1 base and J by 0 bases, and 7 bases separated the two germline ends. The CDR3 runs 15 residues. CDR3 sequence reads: CASSLVGGSNQPQHF. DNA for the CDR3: TGTGCCAGCAGCTTAGTCGGGGGTAGCAATCAGCCCCAGCATTTT.

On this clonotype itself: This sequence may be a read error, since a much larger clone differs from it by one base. The CDR3 is CASSIDRNYGYTF. The CDR3 region has the DNA TGTGCCAGTAGTATAGACAGGAACTATGGCTACACCTTC. The chain has TRBV19 and TRBJ1-2; D remains unclear. The V gene lost 0 bases and the J gene lost 2 bases, with 4 bases spanning the gap. Looked up from germline, CDR1 is LNHDA and CDR2 is SQIVND (reference sequence). The CDR3 has 13 amino acids.

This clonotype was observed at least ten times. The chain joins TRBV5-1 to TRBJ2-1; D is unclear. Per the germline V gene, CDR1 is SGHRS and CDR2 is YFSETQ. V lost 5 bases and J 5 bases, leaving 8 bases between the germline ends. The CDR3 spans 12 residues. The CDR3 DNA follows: TGCGCCAGCAGACTGGATAACAATGAGCAGTTCTTC. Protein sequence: CASRLDNNEQFF.

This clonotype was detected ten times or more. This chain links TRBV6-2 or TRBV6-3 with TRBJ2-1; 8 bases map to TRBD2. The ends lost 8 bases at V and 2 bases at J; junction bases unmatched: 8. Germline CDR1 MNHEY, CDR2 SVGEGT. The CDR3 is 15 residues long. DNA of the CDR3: TGTGCCAGCCGGAGTAGCGGGACTCCCTACAATGAGCAGTTCTTC. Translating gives CASRSSGTPYNEQFF.

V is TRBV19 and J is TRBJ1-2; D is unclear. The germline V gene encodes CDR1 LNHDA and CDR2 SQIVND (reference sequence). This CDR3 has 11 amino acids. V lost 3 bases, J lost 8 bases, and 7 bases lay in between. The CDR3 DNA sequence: TGTGCCAGTAGTATTGTGGAAGGCTACACCTTC. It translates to CASSIVEGYTF.

CDR3 in amino acids: CASRFRGSSYNEQFF. The CDR3, as DNA: TGTGCCAGCAGGTTTCGGGGCAGCTCCTACAATGAGCAGTTCTTC. V gene TRBV3-1 combines with J gene TRBJ2-1; D may correspond to TRBD1 or TRBD2 (5 bases each). Per the germline V gene, CDR1 is LGHDT and CDR2 is YNNKEL (reference sequence). Trimming shortened V by 6 bases and J by 0 bases, and 12 bases separated the two germline ends. There are 15 residues in the CDR3.

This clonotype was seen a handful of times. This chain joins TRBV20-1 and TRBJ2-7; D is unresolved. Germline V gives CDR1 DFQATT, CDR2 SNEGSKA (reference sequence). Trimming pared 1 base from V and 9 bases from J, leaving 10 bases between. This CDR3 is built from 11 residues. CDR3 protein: CSARASFGQYF. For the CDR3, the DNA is TGCAGTGCTAGAGCCTCATTCGGGCAGTACTTC.

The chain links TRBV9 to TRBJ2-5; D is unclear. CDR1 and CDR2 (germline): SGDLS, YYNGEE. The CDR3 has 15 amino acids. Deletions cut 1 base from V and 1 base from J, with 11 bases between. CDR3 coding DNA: TGTGCCAGCAGCGTAACCGGAGTAATCCAAGAGACCCAGTACTTC. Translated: CASSVTGVIQETQYF.

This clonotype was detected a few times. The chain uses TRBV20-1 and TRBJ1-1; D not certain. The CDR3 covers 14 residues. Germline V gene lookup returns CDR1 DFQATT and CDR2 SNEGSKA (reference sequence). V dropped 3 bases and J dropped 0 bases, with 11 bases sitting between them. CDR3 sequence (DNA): TGCAGTGCTAGGACCCCGGGGTTGAACACTGAAGCTTTCTTT. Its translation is CSARTPGLNTEAFF.

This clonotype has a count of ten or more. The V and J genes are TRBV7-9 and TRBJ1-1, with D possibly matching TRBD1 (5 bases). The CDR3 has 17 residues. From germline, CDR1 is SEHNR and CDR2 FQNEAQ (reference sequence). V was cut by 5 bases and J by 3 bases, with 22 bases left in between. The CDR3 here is CASSRGRWQGEHTEAFF. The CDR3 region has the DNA TGTGCCAGCAGCCGCGGGAGGTGGCAGGGAGAGCACACTGAAGCTTTCTTT.

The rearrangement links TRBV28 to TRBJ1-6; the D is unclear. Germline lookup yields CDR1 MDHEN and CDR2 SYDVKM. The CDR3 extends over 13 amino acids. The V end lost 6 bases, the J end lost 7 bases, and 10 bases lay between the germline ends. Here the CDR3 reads CASRGPLNSPLHF. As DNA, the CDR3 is TGTGCCAGCAGGGGCCCACTGAATTCACCCCTCCACTTT.

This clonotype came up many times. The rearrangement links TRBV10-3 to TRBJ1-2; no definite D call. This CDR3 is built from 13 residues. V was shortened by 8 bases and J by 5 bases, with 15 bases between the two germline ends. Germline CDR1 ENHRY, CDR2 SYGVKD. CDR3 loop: CAIYPEVGYGYTF. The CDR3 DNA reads TGTGCCATCTACCCGGAAGTAGGGTATGGCTACACCTTC.

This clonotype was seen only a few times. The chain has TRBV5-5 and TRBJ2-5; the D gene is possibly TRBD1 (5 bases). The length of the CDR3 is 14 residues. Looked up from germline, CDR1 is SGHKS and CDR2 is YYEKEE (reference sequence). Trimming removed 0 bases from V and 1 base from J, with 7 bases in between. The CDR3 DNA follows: TGTGCCAGCAGCTTGGGGGGCTTCCAAGAGACCCAGTACTTC. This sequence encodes CASSLGGFQETQYF.

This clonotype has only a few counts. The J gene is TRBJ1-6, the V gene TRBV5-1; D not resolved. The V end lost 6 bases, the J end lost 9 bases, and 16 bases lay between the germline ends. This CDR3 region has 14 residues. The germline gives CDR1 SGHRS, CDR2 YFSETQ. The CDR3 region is CASTQEVASSPLHF. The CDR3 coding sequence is TGCGCCAGCACCCAAGAGGTGGCGAGTTCACCCCTCCACTTT.

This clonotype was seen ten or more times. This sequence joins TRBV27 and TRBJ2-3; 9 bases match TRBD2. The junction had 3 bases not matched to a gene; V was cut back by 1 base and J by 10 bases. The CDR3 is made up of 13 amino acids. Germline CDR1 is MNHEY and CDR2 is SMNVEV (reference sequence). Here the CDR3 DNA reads TGTGCCAGCAGTTTATTGGCGGGGGGGGCGCAGTATTTT. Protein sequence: CASSLLAGGAQYF.

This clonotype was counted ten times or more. The CDR3 nucleotides read TGTGCCATCGTTCCTTCTCAGGGTCTCGGTGAAGCTTTCTTT. The encoded protein is CAIVPSQGLGEAFF. The J gene is TRBJ1-1, the V gene TRBV10-3; D is perhaps TRBD1 (5 bases). The CDR3 runs 14 residues. Germline V lookup: CDR1 ENHRY, CDR2 SYGVKD. Trimming took 8 bases from V and 7 from J, leaving 20 bases between them.

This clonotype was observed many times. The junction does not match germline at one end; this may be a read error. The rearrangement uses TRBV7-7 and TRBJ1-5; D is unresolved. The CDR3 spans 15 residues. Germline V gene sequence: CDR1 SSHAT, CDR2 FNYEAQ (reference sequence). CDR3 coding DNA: TGTGCTAGCAGCTTAGATAGCTATAGCAATCAGCCCCAGCATTTT. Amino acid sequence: CASSLDSYSNQPQHF.

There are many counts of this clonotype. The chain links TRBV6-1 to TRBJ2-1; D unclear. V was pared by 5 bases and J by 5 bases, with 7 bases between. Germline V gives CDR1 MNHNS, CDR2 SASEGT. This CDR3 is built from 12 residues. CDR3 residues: CASSPRNNEQFF. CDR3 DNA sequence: TGTGCCAGCAGTCCCCGGAACAATGAGCAGTTCTTC.

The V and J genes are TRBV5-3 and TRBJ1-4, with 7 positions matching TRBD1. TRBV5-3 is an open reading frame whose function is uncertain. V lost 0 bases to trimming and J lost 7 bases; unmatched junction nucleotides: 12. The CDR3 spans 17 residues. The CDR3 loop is CARSLGKGGHPGEKLFF. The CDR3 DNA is TGTGCCAGAAGCTTGGGGAAAGGGGGCCATCCAGGTGAAAAACTGTTTTTT.

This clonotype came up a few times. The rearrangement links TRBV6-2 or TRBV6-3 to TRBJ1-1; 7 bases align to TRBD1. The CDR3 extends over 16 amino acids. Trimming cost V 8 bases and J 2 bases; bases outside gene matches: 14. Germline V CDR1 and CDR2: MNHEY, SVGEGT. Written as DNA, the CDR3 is TGTGCCAGCGGGGAGGACAGGCCCCTTACAAACACTGAAGCTTTCTTT. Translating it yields CASGEDRPLTNTEAFF.

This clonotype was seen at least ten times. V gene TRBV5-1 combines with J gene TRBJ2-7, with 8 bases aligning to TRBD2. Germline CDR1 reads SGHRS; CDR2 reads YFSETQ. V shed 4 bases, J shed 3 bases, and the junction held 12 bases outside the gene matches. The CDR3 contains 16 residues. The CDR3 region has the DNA TGCGCCAGCAGCGCGGGGGGCGTCGGCCCGGTCTACGAGCAGTACTTC. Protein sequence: CASSAGGVGPVYEQYF.